This TCR beta chain came from a study of shared clonotypes between healthy human individuals. Study outcomes and limitations: Some clonotypes were shared by all four sorted-subset donors, while others were not shared. The non-shared ones had lower generation probabilities than the shared ones. Naive subsets, compared against memory subsets, generally had larger estimated richness values.

Regarding this clone: Its antigen is undetermined. Other DNA sequences of this sample code for an identical CDR3.

Profiling relied on immunoSEQ multiplex PCR, and the TCRdb table lists in-frame clones only, not all of them. The profile shows some 1.5 million clones, 95% to 99% of them singletons. CDR1 is SGDLS and CDR2 is YYNGEE in the germline V gene. V lost 1 base to trimming and J lost 4 bases; unmatched junction nucleotides: 1. There are 14 residues in the CDR3. The J gene is TRBJ2-5, the V gene TRBV9; 10 bases line up with TRBD2. The receptor's source is a man aged 25 to 45 in good health. The sample was naive CD4+ T cells sorted from blood. This sample's subset: CD45RA+ positively selected. The CDR3 loop is CASSVRLAGETQYF. The CDR3 DNA is TGTGCCAGCAGCGTAAGACTAGCGGGAGAGACCCAGTACTTC.